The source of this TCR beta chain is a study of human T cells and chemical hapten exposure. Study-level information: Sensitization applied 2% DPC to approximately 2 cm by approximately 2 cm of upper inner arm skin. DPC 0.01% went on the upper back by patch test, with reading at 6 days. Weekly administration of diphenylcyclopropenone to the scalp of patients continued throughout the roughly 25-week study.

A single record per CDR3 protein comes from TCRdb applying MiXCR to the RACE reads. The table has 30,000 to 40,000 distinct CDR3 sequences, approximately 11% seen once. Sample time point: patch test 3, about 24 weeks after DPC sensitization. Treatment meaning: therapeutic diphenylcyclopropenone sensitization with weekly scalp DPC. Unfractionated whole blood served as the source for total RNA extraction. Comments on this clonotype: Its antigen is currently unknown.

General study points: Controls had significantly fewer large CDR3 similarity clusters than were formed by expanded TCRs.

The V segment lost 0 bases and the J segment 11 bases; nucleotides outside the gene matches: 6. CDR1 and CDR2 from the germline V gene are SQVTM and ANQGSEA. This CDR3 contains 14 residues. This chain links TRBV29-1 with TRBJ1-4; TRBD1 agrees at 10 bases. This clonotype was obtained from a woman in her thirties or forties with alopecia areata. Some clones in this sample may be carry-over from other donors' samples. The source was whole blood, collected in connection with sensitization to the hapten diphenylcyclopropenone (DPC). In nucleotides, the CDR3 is TGCAGCGTTGAAGAGCGACAGGGGGCGTTGAAACTGTTTTTT. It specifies CSVEERQGALKLFF.